These 8 T cell receptor beta chains share one sample of origin, sequenced in a study of CD8 T cells in ankylosing spondylitis. In TCRdb, the 5' RACE reads were re-called with MiXCR into one record per CDR3 protein. The top ten clones hold approximately 4.3% of a sample with 200,000 or so distinct CDR3 sequences, about 20% of them seen once. Sequencing used blood, either unsorted or a sorted T cell fraction (not recorded which). These TCRs come from a male donor aged 5-29 years with ankylosing spondylitis or in good health (not recorded which).

This clonotype showed up many times. CDR3 sequence reads: CASSFYYQETQYF. The CDR3 DNA follows: TGTGCCAGCAGTTTCTACTATCAAGAGACCCAGTACTTC. The chain carries TRBV12-3 or TRBV12-4 and TRBJ2-5; no firm D call. V was shortened by 3 bases and J by 2 bases, with 7 bases between the two germline ends. The CDR3 runs to 13 residues.

At least ten counts were recorded for this clonotype. The chain couples TRBV5-1 to TRBJ1-2; D remains unclear. Germline V CDR1 and CDR2: SGHRS, YFSETQ. V was pared by 0 bases and J by 2 bases, with 8 bases between. The CDR3 loop spans 14 amino acids. CDR3 protein: CASSLEGLNYGYTF. CDR3 sequence (DNA): TGCGCCAGCAGCTTGGAAGGGCTGAACTATGGCTACACCTTC.

This clonotype was found many times. CDR3 bases: TGCGCCAGCAGCTTGGAGAGGGGGGAGCAGTTCTTC. Protein: CASSLERGEQFF. This sequence joins TRBV5-1 and TRBJ2-1; tentatively, D is TRBD1 (6 bases). V dropped 0 bases and J dropped 10 bases, with 8 bases sitting between them. The CDR3 length is 12 residues. In germline, CDR1 is SGHRS, CDR2 YFSETQ.

This clonotype was counted ten times or more. The CDR3 coding sequence is TGTGCCACCAGATCCGTCGGCAATGAGCAGTTCTTC. It encodes CATRSVGNEQFF. This sequence joins TRBV24-1 and TRBJ2-1; D remains unclear. Germline V gene sequence: CDR1 KGHDR, CDR2 SFDVKD. This CDR3 region has 12 residues. The V and J ends lost 7 bases and 6 bases respectively, with 9 bases between them.

The rearrangement joins TRBV3-1 to TRBJ2-1; D might be TRBD2 (6 bases). Trimming took off 1 base at V and 5 bases at J, with 12 bases between the two ends. CDR3 length: 15 amino acids. Germline V gene lookup returns CDR1 LGHDT and CDR2 YNNKEL (reference sequence). The CDR3 DNA follows: TGTGCCAGCAGCCAAGGGAGCGGGTTCCACAATGAGCAGTTCTTC. It translates to CASSQGSGFHNEQFF.

The chain couples TRBV27 to TRBJ2-7; 7 positions agree with TRBD1. Germline V CDR1 and CDR2: MNHEY, SMNVEV (reference sequence). V lost 6 bases to trimming and J lost 3 bases; unmatched junction nucleotides: 8. CDR3 length equals 14 residues. The CDR3 DNA reads as TGTGCCAGCAGACCAGTCGGGACAGACTACGAGCAGTACTTC. As protein: CASRPVGTDYEQYF.

This clonotype was counted many times. The chain uses TRBV12-3 or TRBV12-4 and TRBJ2-1; no clear D gene. The CDR3 totals 14 residues. Trimming took off 5 bases at V and 7 bases at J, with 15 bases between the two ends. The CDR3 bases are TGTGCCAGCAGTCCCCGCTCTGTCGTTAATGAGCAGTTCTTC. Translating it yields CASSPRSVVNEQFF.

There are many counts of this clonotype. The V and J genes are TRBV14 and TRBJ2-7; TRBD2 might be the D (6 bases). Trimming shortened V by 6 bases and J by 4 bases, and 22 bases separated the two germline ends. The CDR3 has 16 residues. The germline V gene encodes CDR1 SGHDN and CDR2 FVKESK. In DNA form, the CDR3 reads TGTGCCAGCAGGCAAAAAAAAGGGAGGCTGGGTTACGAGCAGTACTTC. Translating gives CASRQKKGRLGYEQYF. The whole variable domain, remainder taken from reference TRBV14 and TRBJ2-7, is EAGVTQFPSHSVIEKGQTVTLRCDPISGHDNLYWYRRVMGKEIKFLLHFVKESKQDESGMPNNRFLAERTGGTYSTLKVQPAELEDSGVYFCASRQKKGRLGYEQYFGPGTRLTVT.